The text below deals with one T cell receptor beta chain. Antigen specificity is unknown. This sample includes further DNA sequences coding for the same CDR3. The entry originates in a study of CD8+ T cells in alopecia areata. Study overall: Oral tofacitinib (5 to 10 mg twice daily) was administered to treated patients.

Regarding the study as a whole: Normal-skin resident alphabeta T cells also appear among scalp sample sequences.

Punch biopsies of lesional scalp, plus peripheral blood, were taken from alopecia areata patients. The V gene lost 0 bases and the J gene lost 0 bases, with 5 bases spanning the gap. The CDR3 covers 13 residues. Per germline, CDR1 GTSNPN and CDR2 SVGIG (reference sequence). As the sequencing template, cDNA was produced by extracting RNA and reverse transcribing it. Measured with immunoSEQ multiplex PCR; TCRdb has only the in-frame clones, and not every one. The data contain over 150,000 clones, roughly 59% of them singletons. The clonotype was recovered from a human donor with alopecia areata. The material sequenced was CD4+ T cells sorted from blood, taken at week 0. This sequence joins TRBV30 and TRBJ1-2; no firm D call. As DNA, the CDR3 is TGTGCCTGGAGTGTACAGACTAACTATGGCTACACCTTC. The encoded protein is CAWSVQTNYGYTF.